These T cell receptor beta chains were read from a single sample in a study of blood T cell repertoires in COVID-19. The repertoire was sequenced with immunoSEQ multiplex PCR; TCRdb's copy has only in-frame clones and lacks some. The table has 240,000 or so clones, roughly 80% seen once. The sequenced sample consisted of peripheral blood. All receptors come from a woman aged 18-30 years with acute or convalescent COVID-19. CDR3s include the opening cysteine and the closing phenylalanine or tryptophan. The D gene is left open where the match is weak. Clone size is shown for a subset of rows, as once, few, many or a class of expanded clone.

j_call v_call clone_size d_call cdr3_nt cdr3_aa
TRBJ2-2 TRBV6-2/TRBV6-3 once - TGTGCCAGCAGTTATGCCCAGGGAACCGGGGAGCTGTTTTTT CASSYAQGTGELFF
TRBJ1-1 TRBV10-2 - TRBD1 TGCGCCAGCAGGCCACTGACAATTACAGGGGACTTGGGGAACACTGAAGCTTTCTTT CASRPLTITGDLGNTEAFF
TRBJ1-1 TRBV7-8 - - TGTGCCAGCAGCCCCCCCACCCGAGGCACTGAAGCTTTCTTT CASSPPTRGTEAFF
TRBJ1-4 TRBV11-2 - TRBD1 TGTGCCAGCAGCGACCCGGGACAGGGCGGAGAAAAACTGTTTTTT CASSDPGQGGEKLFF
TRBJ1-2 TRBV5-1 - TRBD1 TGCGCCAGCAGCCCTGGAACGACCGAGACAGGGGGCCTATGGAGCTATGGCTACACCTTC CASSPGTTETGGLWSYGYTF
TRBJ2-2 TRBV4-3 - - TGCGCCAGCAGCCAAGATTGGGCAGGGAACACCGGGGAGCTGTTTTTT CASSQDWAGNTGELFF
TRBJ2-7 TRBV7-2 - TRBD2 TGTGCCAGCAGCTTCTCCGGGACTAGCTCTCCCGTCACGACCTACGAGCAGTACTTC CASSFSGTSSPVTTYEQYF
TRBJ2-2 TRBV7-8 - TRBD1 TGTGCCAGCAGCTTAGGAGCGTGGGACAGGGTCATCGGGGAGCTGTTTTTT CASSLGAWDRVIGELFF
TRBJ2-1 TRBV7-9 - TRBD2 TGTGCCAGCAGCCCACCAAACGAGGGACTAGCGTCTCGAGAGCAGTTCTTC CASSPPNEGLASREQFF
TRBJ1-4 TRBV28 - - TGTGCCAGCAGTCCCCTAGGCGAAGGCGGAACTAATGAAAAACTGTTTTTT CASSPLGEGGTNEKLFF
TRBJ1-5 TRBV3-1/TRBV3-2 - TRBD1 TGTGCCAGCAGTCCGACCGGGACAGGGTTCGATCAGCCCCAGCATTTT CASSPTGTGFDQPQHF
TRBJ2-3 TRBV25-1 - TRBD2 TGTGCCAGCAACCCAACCCCCGGGACTAGCGGCGATACGCAGTATTTT CASNPTPGTSGDTQYF
TRBJ2-7 TRBV20-1 - - TGCAGTGCTAGTCAGGGATTAGTGTACGAGCAGTACTTC CSASQGLVYEQYF
TRBJ2-1 TRBV19 - TRBD2 TGTGCCAGTAGTCTTCTAGCGGGCGACTCCTACAATGAGCAGTTCTTC CASSLLAGDSYNEQFF
TRBJ2-2 TRBV2 few TRBD1 TGTGCCAGCAGTGTAGAAGACAGGGGGCGCGGGGAGCTGTTTTTT CASSVEDRGRGELFF
TRBJ2-3 TRBV5-4 - TRBD2 TGTGCCAGCAGCTTGGTACTAGCGGAGGTAGATACGCAGTATTTT CASSLVLAEVDTQYF
TRBJ1-1 TRBV30 - TRBD1 TGTGCCTGGAGTGCCGGGACAGGGAAAGCTTTCTTT CAWSAGTGKAFF
TRBJ1-2 TRBV30 - - TGTGCCTGGACGGGGGATACTTATGGCTACACCTTC CAWTGDTYGYTF
TRBJ1-2 TRBV28 - - TGTGCCAGCAGTTTATGGGTTGCGGGCTATGGCTACACCTTC CASSLWVAGYGYTF
TRBJ1-5 TRBV30 - - TGTGCCTGGAGTGTGGGCAGGGGCCAGCCCCAGCATTTT CAWSVGRGQPQHF
TRBJ2-7 TRBV7-2 once TRBD1 TGTGCCAGCAGCTTAGCGCGGGACAGGGCCTACGAGCAGTACTTC CASSLARDRAYEQYF
TRBJ2-3 TRBV6-4 - TRBD2 TGTGCCAGCAGCCGCGGGAGAGAGACAGATACGCAGTATTTT CASSRGRETDTQYF
TRBJ1-4 TRBV5-4 few TRBD1 TGTGCCAGCAGCCTTGCTGCACAGGGGGCGACTGAAAAACTGTTTTTT CASSLAAQGATEKLFF
TRBJ2-3 TRBV19 - TRBD2 TGTGCCAGTAGTATGGGACTAGCAGATACGCAGTATTTT CASSMGLADTQYF
TRBJ2-1 TRBV23-1 - TRBD2 TGCGCCGATCTTTCGAGCGGGAGGCACTCTGAGCAGTTCTTC CADLSSGRHSEQFF
TRBJ1-2 TRBV18 - - TGTGCCAGCTCACGGACCGGGACACCTCGGGGCTACACCTTC CASSRTGTPRGYTF
TRBJ2-5 TRBV27 once - TGTGCCAGCATTAGAAGGCCGGGGGAGACCCAGTACTTC CASIRRPGETQYF
TRBJ1-2 TRBV5-6 few TRBD1 TGTGCCAGCAGCCCGGGGGGGACAGAACCCCCCTTAAACTATGGCTACACCTTC CASSPGGTEPPLNYGYTF
TRBJ2-2 TRBV6-2/TRBV6-3 - - TGTGCCAGCAGTTACGTCTCCTCCGGGGAGCTGTTTTTT CASSYVSSGELFF
TRBJ2-1 TRBV27 - TRBD2 TGTGCCAGCAGTCCCGCTAGCGGGACTCGTAATTATGAGCAGTTCTTC CASSPASGTRNYEQFF
TRBJ2-3 TRBV28 - TRBD2 TGTGCCAGCAGCACCCTACTAGCGGGAAGGGAAGGAGGCACAGATACGCAGTATTTT CASSTLLAGREGGTDTQYF
TRBJ2-1 TRBV6-2/TRBV6-3 - TRBD2 TGTGCCAGCAGTTACTCGATAGCGGGAGGGTACAATGAGCAGTTCTTC CASSYSIAGGYNEQFF